Described below is a single T cell receptor (beta chain) sequence and its context. This entry is derived from a study of OX40 agonist ivuxolimab in advanced cancers. Study summary: Earlier treatment with anti-PD-1, anti-PD-L1 or anti-CTLA-4 was permitted, and approximately 38% had received some.

TCRdb keeps only in-frame clones here, not all; method: immunoSEQ multiplex PCR. The data hold tens of thousands of clones, with 83% observed a single time. V was pared by 1 base and J by 2 bases, with 8 bases between. The CDR3 spans 15 residues. Germline V CDR1 and CDR2: SGHTA, FQGNSA. The sequence was obtained from an adult with an advanced solid tumor such as melanoma, head and neck, liver or kidney cancer. The source was CD4+ or CD8+ T cells sorted from blood, collected in a trial of the OX40 agonist ivuxolimab. This chain joins TRBV7-2 and TRBJ2-2, with D uncertain. The CDR3 region is CASSLVLSNTGELFF. DNA of the CDR3: TGTGCCAGCAGCTTAGTTCTTAGTAACACCGGGGAGCTGTTTTTT.